This is a list of T cell receptor beta chains from one sample in a study of T cell repertoires in cytomegalovirus infection. TCRdb used MiXCR to reprocess the reads, holding one entry per CDR3 protein. The sample holds some 450,000 distinct CDR3 sequences; 31% are singletons and the top ten take roughly 13%. Material for sequencing was PBMCs. Every receptor here comes from a human donor in good health (CMV status not recorded). Some clones in this sample may be carry-over from other donors' samples. Each CDR3 is given with its conserved first and last residue. A D gene is named only where the DNA matches it firmly. Some rows have no size entry. The others give once, few or many, or a class for an expanded clone.

d_call: TRBD2
clone_size: few
v_call: TRBV4-1
j_call: TRBJ2-1
cdr3_aa: CASSHLGTSGDLYNEQFF
cdr3_nt: TGCGCCAGCAGCCATTTGGGGACTAGCGGGGACCTCTACAATGAGCAGTTCTTC

d_call: -
clone_size: few
v_call: TRBV4-1
j_call: TRBJ1-4
cdr3_aa: CASSHPETPPEKLFF
cdr3_nt: TGCGCCAGCAGCCATCCGGAGACACCACCGGAAAAACTGTTTTTT

d_call: TRBD2
clone_size: few
v_call: TRBV7-9
j_call: TRBJ2-1
cdr3_aa: CASQLAGAYNEQFF
cdr3_nt: TGTGCCAGTCAACTAGCGGGGGCCTACAATGAGCAGTTCTTC

d_call: -
clone_size: -
v_call: TRBV7-9
j_call: TRBJ2-6
cdr3_aa: CVSSWPGVSGAHVLPF
cdr3_nt: TGTGTCAGCAGCTGGCCTGGGGTTTCTGGGGCCCACGTCCTGCCTTTC

d_call: -
clone_size: -
v_call: TRBV7-9
j_call: TRBJ1-1
cdr3_aa: CASSDRPENTEAFF
cdr3_nt: TGTGCCAGCAGCGACAGACCGGAGAACACTGAAGCTTTCTTT

d_call: -
clone_size: -
v_call: TRBV12-3/TRBV12-4
j_call: TRBJ1-1
cdr3_aa: CASSLQESTEAFF
cdr3_nt: TGTGCCAGCAGTTTACAGGAGTCCACTGAAGCTTTCTTT

d_call: TRBD1
clone_size: few
v_call: TRBV29-1
j_call: TRBJ1-2
cdr3_aa: CSVLGAGGDGYTF
cdr3_nt: TGCAGCGTCCTTGGGGCAGGGGGCGATGGCTACACCTTC

d_call: TRBD2
clone_size: few
v_call: TRBV7-2
j_call: TRBJ2-1
cdr3_aa: CASSFQRGAPGDEQFF
cdr3_nt: TGTGCCAGCAGCTTCCAGCGGGGGGCCCCGGGGGATGAGCAGTTCTTC

d_call: TRBD1
clone_size: -
v_call: TRBV11-2
j_call: TRBJ1-2
cdr3_aa: CASRDTGTGDGYTF
cdr3_nt: TGTGCCAGCAGGGATACCGGGACAGGGGATGGCTACACCTTC

d_call: -
clone_size: -
v_call: TRBV4-1
j_call: TRBJ1-1
cdr3_aa: CASSQHLGNTEAFF
cdr3_nt: TGCGCCAGCAGCCAGCACTTGGGGAACACTGAAGCTTTCTTT

d_call: TRBD2
clone_size: -
v_call: TRBV4-1
j_call: TRBJ2-3
cdr3_aa: CASSQTLPSGGQTDTQYF
cdr3_nt: TGCGCCAGCAGCCAAACGCTCCCTAGCGGGGGGCAAACAGATACGCAGTATTTT

d_call: TRBD1
clone_size: -
v_call: TRBV27
j_call: TRBJ2-7
cdr3_aa: CASKETGSDEQYF
cdr3_nt: TGTGCCAGCAAGGAGACAGGGTCTGACGAGCAGTACTTC

d_call: -
clone_size: -
v_call: TRBV6-2/TRBV6-3
j_call: TRBJ2-7
cdr3_aa: CASTFAREQYF
cdr3_nt: TGTGCCAGCACCTTTGCCAGGGAGCAGTACTTC

d_call: -
clone_size: -
v_call: TRBV4-3
j_call: TRBJ2-3
cdr3_aa: CASSPFAGAESTDTQYF
cdr3_nt: TGCGCCAGCAGCCCCTTCGCGGGGGCGGAGAGCACAGATACGCAGTATTTT

d_call: TRBD1
clone_size: few
v_call: TRBV6-2/TRBV6-3
j_call: TRBJ2-1
cdr3_aa: CASGQLDRGGGPYGEQFF
cdr3_nt: TGTGCCAGCGGCCAACTAGACAGGGGTGGTGGCCCGTACGGTGAGCAGTTCTTC

d_call: -
clone_size: -
v_call: TRBV12-3/TRBV12-4
j_call: TRBJ2-5
cdr3_aa: CASSFEELRGTQYF
cdr3_nt: TGTGCCAGCAGTTTTGAGGAGCTCCGGGGGACCCAGTACTTC

d_call: -
clone_size: -
v_call: TRBV7-9
j_call: TRBJ2-1
cdr3_aa: CASSLVTGNGQFF
cdr3_nt: TGTGCCAGCAGCTTAGTGACCGGGAATGGGCAGTTCTTC

d_call: -
clone_size: -
v_call: TRBV19
j_call: TRBJ1-5
cdr3_aa: CASTGEGISNQPKHF
cdr3_nt: TGTGCCAGTACGGGGGAGGGAATTAGCAATCAGCCCAAGCATTTT

d_call: TRBD1
clone_size: -
v_call: TRBV4-1
j_call: TRBJ2-7
cdr3_aa: CASSQGTGQDYEQYF
cdr3_nt: TGCGCCAGCAGCCAAGGGACAGGACAAGACTACGAGCAGTACTTC

d_call: -
clone_size: few
v_call: TRBV12-3/TRBV12-4
j_call: TRBJ1-5
cdr3_aa: CASDEGQGRNQPQHF
cdr3_nt: TGTGCCAGCGACGAAGGGCAGGGGAGGAATCAGCCCCAGCATTTT

d_call: -
clone_size: few
v_call: TRBV3-1
j_call: TRBJ2-7
cdr3_aa: CASSQDLLGGGNYEQYF
cdr3_nt: TGTGCCAGCAGCCAAGATCTTTTAGGAGGAGGGAACTACGAGCAGTACTTC

d_call: -
clone_size: -
v_call: TRBV5-4
j_call: TRBJ2-5
cdr3_aa: CSSSPRQFQETHYF
cdr3_nt: TGTTCCAGCAGCCCGAGACAGTTCCAAGAGACCCACTACTTC

d_call: -
clone_size: -
v_call: TRBV5-5
j_call: TRBJ2-7
cdr3_aa: CASTQNPGTTYEQYF
cdr3_nt: TGTGCCAGCACCCAGAACCCAGGGACCACCTACGAGCAGTACTTC

d_call: -
clone_size: many
v_call: TRBV12-3/TRBV12-4
j_call: TRBJ2-2
cdr3_aa: CASSLWGASGELFF
cdr3_nt: TGTGCCAGCAGTTTATGGGGGGCCTCCGGGGAGCTGTTTTTT

d_call: -
clone_size: few
v_call: TRBV6-1
j_call: TRBJ1-5
cdr3_aa: CASSGGDRAGNQPQHF
cdr3_nt: TGTGCCAGCAGTGGAGGAGACCGGGCAGGGAATCAGCCCCAGCATTTT

d_call: -
clone_size: few
v_call: TRBV5-6
j_call: TRBJ2-2
cdr3_aa: CASSPTVFASGELFF
cdr3_nt: TGTGCCAGCAGCCCGACAGTCTTTGCTTCCGGGGAGCTGTTTTTT

d_call: -
clone_size: many
v_call: TRBV6-5
j_call: TRBJ2-3
cdr3_aa: CASSYGQGGTDTQYF
cdr3_nt: TGTGCCAGCAGTTACGGGCAGGGCGGAACAGATACGCAGTATTTT

d_call: -
clone_size: -
v_call: TRBV2
j_call: TRBJ2-7
cdr3_aa: CASRTDSSLGYEQYF
cdr3_nt: TGTGCCAGCAGGACCGACTCCTCCCTGGGCTACGAGCAGTACTTC

d_call: TRBD1
clone_size: -
v_call: TRBV10-2
j_call: TRBJ1-1
cdr3_aa: CATTGARDGRTEAFF
cdr3_nt: TGCGCCACCACAGGGGCGAGGGACGGTAGGACTGAAGCTTTCTTT

d_call: -
clone_size: many
v_call: TRBV7-2
j_call: TRBJ2-2
cdr3_aa: CASSLASSTGELFF
cdr3_nt: TGTGCCAGCAGCTTAGCTTCTAGCACCGGGGAGCTGTTTTTT

d_call: -
clone_size: -
v_call: TRBV15
j_call: TRBJ1-1
cdr3_aa: CATSREDGLKAFF
cdr3_nt: TGTGCCACCAGCAGAGAAGATGGGTTAAAAGCTTTCTTT

d_call: TRBD1
clone_size: many
v_call: TRBV7-2
j_call: TRBJ1-1
cdr3_aa: CASSKQGQANTEAFF
cdr3_nt: TGTGCCAGCAGCAAGCAGGGACAGGCGAACACTGAAGCTTTCTTT

d_call: TRBD1
clone_size: -
v_call: TRBV3-1
j_call: TRBJ2-7
cdr3_aa: CASSPGQGARWSDEQYF
cdr3_nt: TGTGCCAGCAGCCCTGGACAGGGGGCGAGATGGTCTGACGAGCAGTACTTC

d_call: TRBD1
clone_size: few
v_call: TRBV2
j_call: TRBJ1-2
cdr3_aa: CASSGGQVGGYTF
cdr3_nt: TGTGCCAGCAGTGGCGGACAGGTCGGAGGCTACACCTTC

d_call: -
clone_size: few
v_call: TRBV20-1
j_call: TRBJ1-6
cdr3_aa: CSARPRAATINSPLHF
cdr3_nt: TGCAGTGCTAGACCGAGGGCGGCTACCATTAATTCACCCCTCCACTTT

d_call: TRBD1
clone_size: few
v_call: TRBV10-2
j_call: TRBJ2-3
cdr3_aa: CASIRTTGTSGGDTQYF
cdr3_nt: TGCGCCAGCATTCGAACTACCGGGACATCAGGGGGAGATACGCAGTATTTT

d_call: -
clone_size: few
v_call: TRBV20-1
j_call: TRBJ1-1
cdr3_aa: CSARDWGNEMNTEAFF
cdr3_nt: TGCAGTGCTAGAGATTGGGGGAACGAGATGAACACTGAAGCTTTCTTT

d_call: -
clone_size: once
v_call: TRBV7-9
j_call: TRBJ2-5
cdr3_aa: CASSSPTVGSGGETQYF
cdr3_nt: TGTGCCAGCAGCTCCCCCACCGTGGGCAGCGGAGGAGAGACCCAGTACTTC

d_call: -
clone_size: few
v_call: TRBV6-1
j_call: TRBJ2-5
cdr3_aa: CASGVRGVETQYF
cdr3_nt: TGTGCCAGCGGCGTCAGGGGGGTGGAGACCCAGTACTTC

d_call: -
clone_size: -
v_call: TRBV27
j_call: TRBJ2-5
cdr3_aa: CASSRSGQETQYF
cdr3_nt: TGTGCCAGCAGTAGATCCGGGCAAGAGACCCAGTACTTC

d_call: -
clone_size: -
v_call: TRBV12-3/TRBV12-4
j_call: TRBJ2-3
cdr3_aa: CASSLPTWSDTQYF
cdr3_nt: TGTGCCAGCAGTTTGCCAACGTGGTCAGATACGCAGTATTTT

d_call: -
clone_size: few
v_call: TRBV18
j_call: TRBJ2-1
cdr3_aa: CASSPGTSLGNEQFF
cdr3_nt: TGTGCCAGCTCACCAGGGACTTCTCTAGGCAATGAGCAGTTCTTC

d_call: -
clone_size: many
v_call: TRBV7-2
j_call: TRBJ2-2
cdr3_aa: CASSLNGELFF
cdr3_nt: TGTGCCAGCAGCTTGAACGGGGAGCTGTTTTTT

d_call: TRBD1
clone_size: -
v_call: TRBV12-3/TRBV12-4
j_call: TRBJ2-7
cdr3_aa: CASSSPGTGIYEQYF
cdr3_nt: TGTGCCAGCAGTTCCCCGGGGACAGGGATATACGAGCAGTACTTC

d_call: -
clone_size: -
v_call: TRBV28
j_call: TRBJ2-7
cdr3_aa: CASRLTKSNYEQYF
cdr3_nt: TGTGCCAGCAGATTAACAAAGTCCAACTACGAGCAGTACTTC

d_call: -
clone_size: -
v_call: TRBV4-1
j_call: TRBJ1-4
cdr3_aa: CASSQGLERGEEKLFF
cdr3_nt: TGCGCCAGCAGCCAAGGACTCGAAAGAGGGGAAGAAAAACTGTTTTTT

d_call: -
clone_size: few
v_call: TRBV4-1
j_call: TRBJ1-1
cdr3_aa: CASSQRTGEAFF
cdr3_nt: TGCGCCAGCAGCCAACGTACAGGGGAAGCTTTCTTT

d_call: TRBD2
clone_size: -
v_call: TRBV3-1
j_call: TRBJ2-7
cdr3_aa: CASSSRASGTHYEQYF
cdr3_nt: TGTGCCAGCAGCAGTCGAGCTAGCGGGACCCACTACGAGCAGTACTTC

d_call: TRBD1
clone_size: -
v_call: TRBV6-6
j_call: TRBJ1-6
cdr3_aa: CASSYPGQHNSPLHF
cdr3_nt: TGTGCCAGCAGTTACCCGGGACAGCATAATTCACCCCTCCACTTT

d_call: -
clone_size: many
v_call: TRBV19
j_call: TRBJ2-3
cdr3_aa: CASSIPNVLSTDTQYF
cdr3_nt: TGTGCCAGTAGTATTCCGAATGTCCTAAGCACAGATACGCAGTATTTT

d_call: TRBD2
clone_size: few
v_call: TRBV7-9
j_call: TRBJ2-3
cdr3_aa: CASSLIGLAGERTDTQYF
cdr3_nt: TGTGCCAGCAGCTTGATAGGACTAGCGGGGGAACGCACAGATACGCAGTATTTT

d_call: -
clone_size: -
v_call: TRBV25-1
j_call: TRBJ2-4
cdr3_aa: CASSGLATKYF
cdr3_nt: TGTGCCAGCAGTGGATTAGCGACGAAGTACTTC

d_call: TRBD2
clone_size: few
v_call: TRBV7-2
j_call: TRBJ2-3
cdr3_aa: CASSPSGGRADTQYF
cdr3_nt: TGTGCCAGCAGCCCTAGCGGGGGCCGGGCGGATACGCAGTATTTT